Following are 22 T cell receptor beta chains from one sample sequenced in a study of T cell changes during pregnancy in multiple sclerosis. Sequencing was performed with immunoSEQ multiplex PCR; in TCRdb, only in-frame clones are kept and a portion is missing. Of 15,000 or so clones listed, 84% are singletons. Source: CD8+ T cells from peripheral blood mononuclear cells, taken in the third trimester of pregnancy. The receptors were gathered from a female donor in good health, enrolled as a control in a pregnancy study.

This clone was counted between two and nine times. The J gene is TRBJ1-2, the V gene TRBV7-9; unclear D gene. The CDR3 contains 16 residues. The germline V gene has CDR1 SEHNR and CDR2 FQNEAQ (reference sequence). V lost 5 bases, J lost 0 bases, and 16 bases lay in between. The CDR3 nucleotides read TGTGCCAGCAGCCTCGTCACTGCCTCACCTAACTATGGCTACACCTTC. Its translation: CASSLVTASPNYGYTF.

V gene TRBV28 combines with J gene TRBJ1-5; TRBD1 is a possible D gene (6 bases). CDR1 is MDHEN and CDR2 is SYDVKM in the germline V gene. This CDR3 region has 16 residues. Trimming took off 5 bases at V and 6 bases at J, with 20 bases between the two ends. For the CDR3, the DNA is TGTGCCAGCAGTACGTTAACAGGGAGAGATGGTCAGCCCCAGCATTTT. Amino acids: CASSTLTGRDGQPQHF.

By share, this clone ranks as medium-sized. CDR3 nucleotide sequence: TGCGCCAGCAGTGAACGCGTTAGCGGGTTAGCTGAGCAGTTCTTC. It yields the protein CASSERVSGLAEQFF. The chain links TRBV10-1 to TRBJ2-1, with TRBD2 identical over 7 bases. V was pared by 3 bases and J by 9 bases, with 11 bases of the junction left unmatched. CDR3 length: 15 residues. The germline V gene has CDR1 WNHNN and CDR2 SYGVQD (reference sequence).

The chain combines TRBV27 with TRBJ2-1, with 9 nucleotides matching TRBD1. With V trimmed by 0 bases and J by 1 base, 1 base remained unmatched. Germline lookup yields CDR1 MNHEY and CDR2 SMNVEV (reference sequence). The CDR3 runs 16 residues. In DNA, the CDR3 is TGTGCCAGCAGTTTATCCGGGACAGGGTCCTACAATGAGCAGTTCTTC. This gives the protein CASSLSGTGSYNEQFF.

This sequence joins TRBV18 and TRBJ2-7; tentative D call: TRBD2 (5 bases). V was cut by 3 bases and J by 6 bases, with 15 bases left in between. The CDR3 length is 14 residues. Germline CDR1 KGHSH, CDR2 LQKENI. The CDR3 sequence: CASSPFENAGEQYF. In DNA, the CDR3 is TGTGCCAGCTCACCGTTCGAGAATGCGGGCGAGCAGTACTTC.

The rearrangement joins TRBV6-5 to TRBJ1-5; D is uncertain. Germline lookup yields CDR1 MNHEY and CDR2 SVGAGI. The CDR3 loop spans 13 amino acids. V shed 2 bases and J shed 6 bases, with 8 bases lying between them. CDR3 residues: CASSYGWAQPQHF. CDR3 nucleotide sequence: TGTGCCAGCAGTTACGGGTGGGCTCAGCCCCAGCATTTT.

CDR3 bases: TGTGCCAGCAGCCCGGGACAGGGACACTACGAGCAGTACTTC. Translating gives CASSPGQGHYEQYF. This sequence joins TRBV4-2 and TRBJ2-7, with 9 bases matching TRBD1. The germline CDR1 and CDR2 sequences are LGHNA and YNFKEQ. V trimming: 4 bases; J trimming: 3 bases; junction bases outside the gene matches: 4. The CDR3 totals 14 residues.

The chain links TRBV27 to TRBJ1-5; TRBD1 matches 8 bases. Germline V gives CDR1 MNHEY, CDR2 SMNVEV (reference sequence). Trimming took 6 bases from V and 4 from J; bases not matched to a gene: 5. The CDR3 length is 14 residues. The CDR3 here is CASRPRTGNQPQHF. CDR3 sequence (DNA): TGTGCCAGCAGACCCCGGACAGGGAATCAGCCCCAGCATTTT.

The chain couples TRBV7-8 to TRBJ2-5, with 9 bases fitting TRBD1. This CDR3 comprises 17 residues. CDR1 SGHVS and CDR2 FQNEAQ come from the germline V gene. The V segment lost 6 bases and the J segment 11 bases; nucleotides outside the gene matches: 22. The CDR3 sequence: CASSSSAGTGIAGVQYF. The CDR3, as DNA: TGTGCCAGCAGTTCCTCCGCCGGGACAGGGATCGCAGGCGTGCAGTACTTC. Filled out from reference TRBV7-8 and TRBJ2-5, the complete variable domain reads GAGVSQSPRYKVAKRGQDVALRCDPISGHVSLFWYQQALGQGPEFLTYFQNEAQLDKSGLPSDRFFAERPEGSVSTLKIQRTQQEDSAVYLCASSSSAGTGIAGVQYFGPGTRLLVL.

V gene TRBV19 combines with J gene TRBJ1-2; D is undetermined. The CDR3 runs 13 residues. Germline CDR1 and CDR2: LNHDA and SQIVND (reference sequence). V lost 3 bases and J lost 4, with 9 bases in between. The CDR3 DNA follows: TGTGCCAGTAGTATGAAGTCAGGCTATGGCTACACCTTC. Amino acids: CASSMKSGYGYTF.

This chain uses TRBV5-4 with TRBJ1-2, with unresolved D. Per germline, CDR1 SGHNT and CDR2 YYREEE (reference sequence). Trimming left V 1 base short and J 4 bases short, with 11 bases between. The CDR3 covers 14 residues. CDR3 in amino acids: CASSLIETTYGYTF. The CDR3 DNA is TGTGCCAGCAGCTTGATAGAAACCACCTATGGCTACACCTTC.

The chain joins TRBV18 to TRBJ2-7, with 7 bases identical to TRBD1. The CDR3 extends over 18 amino acids. From germline, CDR1 is KGHSH and CDR2 LQKENI. Trimming at V came to 4 bases and at J to 2 bases, leaving 17 bases not matched to a gene. The CDR3: CASSQRSWDSHLTYEQYF. Written as DNA, the CDR3 is TGTGCCAGCTCACAAAGGTCCTGGGACAGTCACTTGACCTACGAGCAGTACTTC.

About this clone itself: At one boundary the junction diverges from the germline segment, which might be a read error. CDR3 nucleotides: TGTGCTAGCAGCTTAACGGACAGCTTTAAGGAGCAGTTCTTC. As protein: CASSLTDSFKEQFF. V gene TRBV7-7 combines with J gene TRBJ2-1, with a tentative D call TRBD1 (6 bases). This CDR3 contains 14 residues. The V gene's germline CDR1 is SSHAT and CDR2 FNYEAQ (reference sequence).

J is TRBJ2-7 and V is TRBV6-5, with D maybe TRBD1 (5 bases). Trimming pared 5 bases from V and 0 bases from J, leaving 11 bases between. This CDR3 region has 14 residues. In germline, CDR1 is MNHEY, CDR2 SVGAGI. DNA for the CDR3: TGTGCCAGCAGTCCAGGGCCCCACTCCTACGAGCAGTACTTC. This encodes CASSPGPHSYEQYF.

The rearrangement links TRBV13 to TRBJ2-1, with 14 bases identical to TRBD2. Trimming took 1 base from V and 3 from J; bases not matched to a gene: 8. The CDR3 is 19 residues long. Germline CDR1 and CDR2: PRHDT and FYEKMQ (reference sequence). CDR3 sequence: CASSLEGLAGESSYNEQFF. CDR3 DNA sequence: TGTGCCAGCAGCTTAGAGGGACTAGCGGGAGAGTCTAGCTACAATGAGCAGTTCTTC.

By sample fraction, this clone is medium-sized (0.01 to 0.1%). The chain joins TRBV11-2 to TRBJ2-5, with 10 bases that match TRBD2. The CDR3 extends over 13 amino acids. The J segment lost 3 bases and the V segment lost 8 bases, leaving 3 bases of the junction unmatched. Germline V CDR1 and CDR2: SGHAT, FQNNGV. The CDR3 coding sequence is TGTGCCAGCCAGCGGGGGGGGGAAGAGACCCAGTACTTC. Protein sequence: CASQRGGEETQYF.

The chain employs TRBV5-1 and TRBJ1-1; 7 nucleotides line up with TRBD1. Trimming removed 0 bases from V and 11 bases from J; junction bases left unmatched: 10. The germline gives CDR1 SGHRS, CDR2 YFSETQ. This CDR3 has 14 amino acids. The CDR3: CASSLGQGPGRAFF. DNA for the CDR3: TGCGCCAGCAGCTTGGGACAGGGACCCGGCCGGGCTTTCTTT.

This chain connects TRBV5-1 to TRBJ2-7; 9 bases are a match to TRBD1. This CDR3 contains 13 residues. Per germline, CDR1 SGHRS and CDR2 YFSETQ. V lost 6 bases and J lost 3; bases outside the gene matches: 4. In nucleotides, the CDR3 is TGCGCCAGCAACGGACAGGGGAGCTACGAGCAGTACTTC. Translation: CASNGQGSYEQYF.

The gene calls are TRBV13 and TRBJ2-7, with 9 bases identical to TRBD1. Germline CDR1 PRHDT, CDR2 FYEKMQ (reference sequence). Unmatched junction bases numbered 7, after V lost 1 base and J lost 6 bases. The CDR3 totals 15 residues. The CDR3 DNA reads as TGTGCCAGCAGCTTAGCGACAGGGGGGGATTTCGAGCAGTACTTC. This gives the protein CASSLATGGDFEQYF.

The CDR3 reads CADEGGSSGANVLTF. The CDR3 DNA follows: TGTGCAGACGAGGGGGGGTCCTCTGGGGCCAACGTCCTGACTTTC. The V call is TRBV7-9, the J call TRBJ2-6, with D tentatively TRBD2 (7 bases). CDR1 is SEHNR and CDR2 is FQNEAQ in the germline V gene (reference sequence). The CDR3 has 15 amino acids.

The V gene is TRBV9, the J gene TRBJ1-2; D is possibly TRBD1 (6 bases). With 3 bases removed from V and 1 base from J, the gap between germline ends came to 10 bases. The CDR3 spans 14 residues. Germline CDR1 and CDR2: SGDLS and YYNGEE. The DNA of the CDR3 is TGTGCCAGCAGCGCGGGGGGGCTTAACTATGGCTACACCTTC. Amino acid sequence: CASSAGGLNYGYTF. The full variable domain, in which reference TRBV9 and TRBJ1-2 provide the parts outside the CDR3, is DSGVTQTPKHLITATGQRVTLRCSPRSGDLSVYWYQQSLDQGLQFLIQYYNGEERAKGNILERFSAQQFPDLHSELNLSSLELGDSALYFCASSAGGLNYGYTFGSGTRLTVV.

The CDR3 bases are TGCGCCAGCAGCTTGTATAGGGCGGGAGTTAATAATGAGCAGTTCTTC. This translates into CASSLYRAGVNNEQFF. The chain has TRBV5-1 and TRBJ2-1; 7 bases match TRBD2. From germline, CDR1 is SGHRS and CDR2 YFSETQ. V was pared by 1 base and J by 7 bases, with 11 bases of the junction left unmatched. This CDR3 is built from 16 residues.